This T cell receptor (beta chain) was found in a study of response to subunit inactivated influenza vaccine. The sample holds a few counts of this clonotype. Its antigen is not known. General study results and limits: It was suggested by the authors that few new T cells are recruited by each seasonal influenza vaccination.

TCRdb recomputed calls from the RT-PCR reads with MiXCR, one row per CDR3 protein. Among over 800,000 distinct CDR3 sequences listed, 21% were seen once. The receptor comes from a man aged 45-65 years who received an inactivated influenza vaccine. The material was PBMCs from blood, obtained 4 to 6 days after vaccination.

The CDR3 DNA reads as TGCAGTGCTAGAGAAATGGGACGACCTACCTACGAGCAGTACTTC. It translates to CSAREMGRPTYEQYF. The V call is TRBV20-1, the J call TRBJ2-7; either TRBD1 or TRBD2 may supply D (5 bases each). The CDR3 runs to 15 residues. Trimming removed 0 bases from V and 2 bases from J, with 14 bases in between. Per germline, CDR1 DFQATT and CDR2 SNEGSKA (reference sequence).